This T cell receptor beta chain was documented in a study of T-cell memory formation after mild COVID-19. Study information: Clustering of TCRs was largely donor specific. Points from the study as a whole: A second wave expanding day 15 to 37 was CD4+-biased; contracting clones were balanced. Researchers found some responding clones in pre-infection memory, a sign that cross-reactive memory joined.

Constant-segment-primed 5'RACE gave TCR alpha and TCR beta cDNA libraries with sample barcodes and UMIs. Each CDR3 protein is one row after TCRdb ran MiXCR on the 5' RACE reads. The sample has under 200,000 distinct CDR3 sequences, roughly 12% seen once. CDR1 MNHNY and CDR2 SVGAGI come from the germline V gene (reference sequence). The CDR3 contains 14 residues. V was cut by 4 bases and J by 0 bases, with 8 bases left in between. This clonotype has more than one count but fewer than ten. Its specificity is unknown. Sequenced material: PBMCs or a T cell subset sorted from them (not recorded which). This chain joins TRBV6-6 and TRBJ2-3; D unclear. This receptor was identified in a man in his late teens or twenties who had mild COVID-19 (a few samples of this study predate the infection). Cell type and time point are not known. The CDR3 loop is CASSSPGSTDTQYF. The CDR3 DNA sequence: TGTGCCAGCAGTTCTCCAGGTAGCACAGATACGCAGTATTTT.